Presented here are 11 T cell receptor beta chains from one specimen sequenced in a study of identical twins. TCRdb itself ran the 5' RACE reads through MiXCR, one entry per CDR3 protein. The top ten hold about 1.6% of the sample, which has about 890,000 distinct CDR3 sequences, about 12% seen once. These data also formed part of another study, on yellow fever vaccine responses in identical twins.

Sequenced sample: PBMCs. Source of these receptors: a woman in her late teens or twenties in good health.

The gene calls are TRBV5-1 and TRBJ2-3, with unresolved D. Trimming cost V 3 bases and J 0 bases, with 8 bases left between them. CDR3 length: 14 amino acids. Germline loops: CDR1 SGHRS, CDR2 YFSETQ. This chain's CDR3 is CASSWPSSTDTQYF. CDR3 nucleotides: TGCGCCAGCAGCTGGCCCAGCAGCACAGATACGCAGTATTTT.

This clonotype was detected many times. The V gene is TRBV6-1, the J gene TRBJ1-2; 7 bases line up with TRBD1. The trim removed 3 bases at V and 2 bases at J, leaving 0 bases unmatched. This CDR3 is built from 13 residues. The germline V gene has CDR1 MNHNS and CDR2 SASEGT. The CDR3 sequence is CASSEGQNYGYTF. CDR3 nucleotides: TGTGCCAGCAGTGAGGGACAGAACTATGGCTACACCTTC.

This clonotype was detected a few times. This chain connects TRBV20-1 to TRBJ1-1; TRBD1 agrees at 7 bases. The CDR3 totals 16 residues. V lost 2 bases and J lost 0; bases outside the gene matches: 9. Germline CDR1 is DFQATT and CDR2 is SNEGSKA (reference sequence). The CDR3 region is CSARRQGRMLNTEAFF. Written as DNA, the CDR3 is TGCAGTGCTAGAAGACAGGGCCGGATGCTGAACACTGAAGCTTTCTTT.

This clonotype was recorded at least ten times. J is TRBJ2-1 and V is TRBV24-1; a possible D gene is TRBD2 (6 bases). Germline V gives CDR1 KGHDR, CDR2 SFDVKD. Trimming removed 6 bases at V and 6 bases at J, with 14 bases between. The CDR3 has 14 amino acids. CDR3: CATSRDSLTNEQFF. The DNA for the CDR3 is TGTGCCACCAGTCGGGACTCCCTAACCAATGAGCAGTTCTTC.

This sequence joins TRBV24-1 and TRBJ2-1, with D perhaps matching TRBD2 (5 bases). With 2 bases removed from V and 12 bases from J, the gap between germline ends came to 31 bases. Per the germline V gene, CDR1 is KGHDR and CDR2 is SFDVKD. This CDR3 has 19 amino acids. The CDR3 loop reads CATSDSEKPGGRALSGQFF. CDR3 DNA sequence: TGTGCCACCAGTGATTCTGAAAAACCGGGCGGCCGGGCGCTCAGCGGGCAGTTCTTC.

This clonotype showed up just a few times. The chain combines TRBV20-1 with TRBJ2-4; TRBD2 aligns across 8 bases. V shed 3 bases and J 1 base; nucleotides not matched to a gene: 2. The CDR3 spans 14 residues. CDR1 and CDR2 (germline): DFQATT, SNEGSKA (reference sequence). The chain's CDR3 is CSASGGGAKNIQYF. The CDR3 nucleotides read TGCAGTGCTAGCGGCGGGGGGGCCAAAAACATTCAGTACTTC.

There are a few counts of this clonotype. CDR3 sequence: CASRSGGFTGELFF. Here the CDR3 DNA reads TGTGCCAGCAGGTCGGGAGGCTTCACCGGGGAGCTGTTTTTT. V and J are TRBV7-9 and TRBJ2-2, with 7 bases lining up with TRBD2. The CDR3 length is 14 residues. The germline CDR1 and CDR2 sequences are SEHNR and FQNEAQ (reference sequence). Trimming removed 6 bases from V and 4 bases from J; junction bases left unmatched: 5.

A few counts support this clonotype. CDR3: CASSGTGSGEYNEQFF. CDR3 bases: TGCGCCAGCAGTGGAACGGGTAGCGGGGAATACAATGAGCAGTTCTTC. This chain connects TRBV10-1 to TRBJ2-1; 8 bases fit TRBD2. After removal of 4 bases from V and 4 bases from J, the junction contained 9 bases not matched to a gene. CDR1 is WNHNN, CDR2 SYGVQD, per germline (reference sequence). This CDR3 has 16 amino acids.

The chain uses TRBV5-1 and TRBJ2-3; 11 bases agree with TRBD2. The CDR3 spans 16 residues. Germline loops: CDR1 SGHRS, CDR2 YFSETQ. With 3 bases clipped from V and 4 bases from J, the junction kept 7 bases outside the gene matches. For the CDR3, the DNA is TGCGCCAGCAGCTCCTTAGCGGGGGGGATCCCAGATACGCAGTATTTT. It encodes CASSSLAGGIPDTQYF.

This clonotype showed up just a few times. This sequence joins TRBV24-1 and TRBJ2-3; a weak D match, TRBD2 (6 bases). The V gene's germline CDR1 is KGHDR and CDR2 SFDVKD. V lost 7 bases to trimming and J lost 0 bases, with 22 bases between them. The CDR3 has 18 residues. The CDR3 here is CATSPWWRDDPSTDTQYF. The CDR3 DNA sequence: TGTGCCACCAGCCCGTGGTGGCGGGACGATCCTAGCACAGATACGCAGTATTTT.

This chain connects TRBV4-1 to TRBJ1-4, with TRBD1 matching 7 bases. With V trimmed by 0 bases and J by 6 bases, 4 bases remained unmatched. The CDR3 covers 15 residues. The V gene's germline CDR1 is MGHRA and CDR2 YSYEKL. Written as DNA, the CDR3 is TGCGCCAGCAGCCAAGATGAGGGGGCTGATGAAAAACTGTTTTTT. Its protein product is CASSQDEGADEKLFF.